The 24 T cell receptor beta chains reported below all come from one sample, sequenced in a study of blood T cells in healthy people across ages. It was with a sample-barcoded 5' primer and a J-beta primer mix that a second PCR of about 7 to 12 cycles was run. TCRdb redid the calling of the 5' RACE reads with MiXCR, one entry per CDR3 protein. Of 710,000 or so distinct CDR3 sequences listed, about a fifth are singletons. Sequenced sample: blood. The receptors come from a man between 70 and 80 years old in good health.

This rearrangement joins TRBV6-2 or TRBV6-3 to TRBJ2-1; 8 nucleotides match TRBD2. With 6 bases clipped from V and 4 bases from J, the junction kept 8 bases outside the gene matches. CDR3 length equals 15 residues. The germline V gene has CDR1 MNHEY and CDR2 SVGEGT. The CDR3 DNA sequence: TGTGCCAGCAGCCTCGAGCGGGAGACTTACAATGAGCAGTTCTTC. Protein sequence: CASSLERETYNEQFF.

The gene calls are TRBV5-8 and TRBJ1-4, with 9 bases identical to TRBD1. V lost 4 bases, J lost 4 bases, and 14 bases stayed unmatched. The CDR3 spans 18 residues. The V gene's germline CDR1 is SGHTS and CDR2 YDEGEE. CDR3 nucleotides: TGTGCCAGCAGCGTATCGGGACAGGGTTTTCCTGTTAATGAAAAACTGTTTTTT. It encodes CASSVSGQGFPVNEKLFF. Supplemented by reference TRBV5-8 and TRBJ1-4, the full variable domain reads EAGVTQSPTHLIKTRGQQATLRCSPISGHTSVYWYQQALGLGLQFLLWYDEGEERNRGNFPPRFSGRQFPNYSSELNVNALELEDSALYLCASSVSGQGFPVNEKLFFGSGTQLSVL.

This clonotype was seen a handful of times. The rearrangement links TRBV20-1 to TRBJ1-3; TRBD1 agrees at 8 bases. The CDR3 extends over 15 amino acids. CDR1 and CDR2 (germline): DFQATT, SNEGSKA (reference sequence). Unmatched junction bases numbered 6, after V lost 3 bases and J lost 2 bases. CDR3 DNA sequence: TGCAGTGCTAGCAGGGGGCAGGCTGCTGGAAACACCATATATTTT. Amino acid sequence: CSASRGQAAGNTIYF.

The V and J genes are TRBV6-5 and TRBJ1-1; 7 positions agree with TRBD1. The junction had 9 bases not matched to a gene; V was cut back by 7 bases and J by 1 base. Germline V lookup: CDR1 MNHEY, CDR2 SVGAGI. The CDR3 totals 15 residues. The CDR3 bases are TGTGCCAGCAACAGAAACAGGGGAACGAACACTGAAGCTTTCTTT. It yields the protein CASNRNRGTNTEAFF.

On this clonotype itself: The junction and the germline gene differ at one end; a read error may be behind it. The CDR3 loop is CASGQGTVNYGYTF. Here the CDR3 DNA reads TGTGCCAGCGGCCAAGGGACGGTTAACTATGGCTACACCTTC. The rearrangement joins TRBV3-1 to TRBJ1-2, with D tentatively TRBD1 (5 bases). Germline CDR1 is LGHDT and CDR2 is YNNKEL (reference sequence). This CDR3 is built from 14 residues.

This clonotype has more than one count but fewer than ten. This rearrangement joins TRBV7-9 to TRBJ1-4; 8 bases agree with TRBD1. V was pared by 0 bases and J by 10 bases, with 7 bases of the junction left unmatched. CDR3 size: 15 residues. CDR1 and CDR2 (germline): SEHNR, FQNEAQ (reference sequence). CDR3 amino acids: CASSLADRVSGKLFF. The DNA for the CDR3 is TGTGCCAGCAGCTTAGCGGACAGGGTTTCGGGAAAACTGTTTTTT.

This chain uses TRBV10-2 with TRBJ1-1; D unclear. CDR1 and CDR2 from the germline V gene are WSHSY and SAAADI. V lost 2 bases, J lost 4 bases, and 5 bases lay in between. This CDR3 is built from 12 residues. DNA for the CDR3: TGCGCCAGCAGTGAGGTTTCCACTGAAGCTTTCTTT. As protein: CASSEVSTEAFF.

This clonotype was detected ten times or more. This chain links TRBV7-9 with TRBJ2-5; 7 bases are shared with TRBD2. The J call is uncertain, as TRBJ2-1 better fits the DNA end. Germline-derived CDR1 and CDR2 are SEHNR and FQNEAQ (reference sequence). The CDR3 is made up of 15 amino acids. The DNA of the CDR3 is TGTGCCAGCAGCCCCCCTCGGGACTATTACAATGAGCAGTTCTTC. As protein: CASSPPRDYYNEQFF.

This clonotype has only a few counts. V usage is TRBV29-1 and J usage is TRBJ1-5; D not resolved. Looked up from germline, CDR1 is SQVTM and CDR2 is ANQGSEA. Trimming stripped 0 bases from V and 7 bases from J, with 10 bases between. The CDR3 extends over 13 amino acids. DNA of the CDR3: TGCAGCGTTGAAGATCTCGACGGCCAGCCCCAGCATTTT. This sequence encodes CSVEDLDGQPQHF.

The V gene is TRBV28, the J gene TRBJ1-2; D is perhaps TRBD1 (5 bases). The germline V gene has CDR1 MDHEN and CDR2 SYDVKM. Deletions cut 5 bases from V and 4 bases from J, with 17 bases between. CDR3 length equals 15 residues. The CDR3 loop is CASSVATDGAYGYTF. CDR3 DNA sequence: TGTGCCAGCAGTGTCGCGACAGACGGGGCCTATGGCTACACCTTC.

The V call is TRBV9, the J call TRBJ2-1; tentatively, D is TRBD1 or TRBD2 (5 bases each). Germline assignment: CDR1 SGDLS and CDR2 YYNGEE. With 0 bases removed from V and 10 bases from J, the gap between germline ends came to 17 bases. This CDR3 has 15 residues. CDR3 amino acids: CASSVEGSRAREQFF. CDR3 sequence (DNA): TGTGCCAGCAGCGTAGAAGGGAGCAGGGCACGCGAGCAGTTCTTC.

The chain joins TRBV7-8 to TRBJ2-5, with D perhaps TRBD1 (6 bases). The end of the DNA fits TRBJ2-1 better, so the J call may be wrong. Germline V lookup: CDR1 SGHVS, CDR2 FQNEAQ. This CDR3 spans 15 amino acids. The CDR3 loop reads CASSLVEGVYNEQFF. For the CDR3, the DNA is TGTGCCAGCAGCTTAGTCGAGGGGGTTTACAATGAGCAGTTCTTC.

J is TRBJ1-4 and V is TRBV3-1; D unclear. The CDR3 extends over 14 amino acids. Trimming took off 1 base at V and 2 bases at J, with 5 bases between the two ends. Germline loops: CDR1 LGHDT, CDR2 YNNKEL (reference sequence). The CDR3 protein is CASSQGYTNEKLFF. The CDR3 DNA sequence: TGTGCCAGCAGCCAAGGATATACTAATGAAAAACTGTTTTTT.

In the case of this clonotype: At one of its ends the junction is not consistent with the germline gene, which may arise from a read error. The V and J genes are TRBV7-3 and TRBJ1-1, with D perhaps TRBD1 (6 bases). Germline V lookup: CDR1 SGHTA, CDR2 FQGTGA. The CDR3 consists of 14 residues. CDR3 coding DNA: TGTGCCGGCAGCTTAAGGGGGGCAAGTACTGAAGCTTTCTTT. Protein: CAGSLRGASTEAFF.

The V and J genes are TRBV7-3 and TRBJ2-1; TRBD2 is a possible D gene (6 bases). From germline, CDR1 is SGHTA and CDR2 FQGTGA. V was shortened by 7 bases and J by 5 bases, with 21 bases between the two germline ends. The CDR3 contains 16 residues. This CDR3 reads CASISRLAWGNNEQFF. The CDR3 nucleotides read TGTGCCAGCATAAGTCGTCTAGCGTGGGGGAACAATGAGCAGTTCTTC.

This clonotype came up a few times. The chain links TRBV3-1 to TRBJ2-7; no clear D. The CDR3 runs 13 residues. V was trimmed by 4 bases and J by 3 bases, leaving 10 bases between them. The V gene's germline CDR1 is LGHDT and CDR2 YNNKEL (reference sequence). The CDR3 is CASSPYFYYEQYF. The DNA of the CDR3 is TGTGCCAGCAGCCCCTATTTTTACTACGAGCAGTACTTC.

The gene calls are TRBV2 and TRBJ1-1; D is ambiguous. CDR1 is SNHLY, CDR2 FYNNEI, per germline. This CDR3 contains 13 residues. Trimming took off 1 base at V and 0 bases at J, with 3 bases between the two ends. CDR3 bases: TGTGCCAGCAGTGAAGAGGTGAACACTGAAGCTTTCTTT. Protein sequence: CASSEEVNTEAFF.

This clonotype has a handful of counts. The V call is TRBV27, the J call TRBJ1-1; 8 nucleotides agree with TRBD1. CDR1 is MNHEY, CDR2 SMNVEV, per germline (reference sequence). CDR3 length: 13 amino acids. After removal of 10 bases from V and 1 base from J, the junction contained 5 bases not matched to a gene. The CDR3 DNA reads as TGTGCCATCGGAGGACAGGGGAACACTGAAGCTTTCTTT. Its translation: CAIGGQGNTEAFF.

This chain links TRBV4-3 with TRBJ2-2; 8 positions agree with TRBD2. CDR1 and CDR2 (germline): LGHNA, YSLEER. V trimming: 4 bases; J trimming: 0 bases; junction bases outside the gene matches: 10. The CDR3 has 18 amino acids. CDR3 coding DNA: TGCGCCAGCAGCCGGGGACTCAATAGCGGGACGAACACCGGGGAGCTGTTTTTT. Its protein product is CASSRGLNSGTNTGELFF.

The V gene is TRBV27, the J gene TRBJ2-5, with TRBD2 matching over 13 bases. Looked up from germline, CDR1 is MNHEY and CDR2 is SMNVEV (reference sequence). The CDR3 is 15 residues long. The ends lost 3 bases at V and 11 bases at J; junction bases unmatched: 9. The DNA for the CDR3 is TGTGCCAGCAGTTTGGGACTAGCGGGGAACTACGATCAGTACTTC. Encoded protein: CASSLGLAGNYDQYF.

This chain connects TRBV20-1 to TRBJ1-2; 9 bases match TRBD1. The CDR3 has 17 amino acids. Germline V CDR1 and CDR2: DFQATT, SNEGSKA (reference sequence). The trim removed 3 bases at V and 2 bases at J, leaving 13 bases unmatched. The CDR3 sequence: CSARGGQGKLSNYGYTF. DNA of the CDR3: TGCAGTGCTAGGGGGGGACAGGGAAAGTTGTCCAACTATGGCTACACCTTC.

This CDR3 reads CASSSGQGGYTQYF. The DNA of the CDR3 is TGCGCCAGCAGCTCCGGACAGGGGGGATATACGCAGTATTTT. This chain links TRBV5-1 with TRBJ2-3, with 10 bases matching TRBD1. The CDR3 extends over 14 amino acids. The V gene end was trimmed by 3 bases and the J gene end by 7 bases; junction bases not matched to a gene: 5. The germline V gene encodes CDR1 SGHRS and CDR2 YFSETQ.

This clonotype was recorded many times. This chain uses TRBV5-1 with TRBJ1-2, with 10 positions matching TRBD1. The germline V gene encodes CDR1 SGHRS and CDR2 YFSETQ. Trimming cost V 0 bases and J 4 bases; bases outside gene matches: 3. This CDR3 has 15 residues. The CDR3, as DNA: TGCGCCAGCAGCTTGGGGACAGGGGGTGCCTATGGCTACACCTTC. Protein: CASSLGTGGAYGYTF.

J is TRBJ2-7 and V is TRBV24-1; the D gene is possibly TRBD2 (6 bases). The better agreement between TRBJ2-1 and the DNA end casts doubt on the J call. Germline CDR1 is KGHDR and CDR2 is SFDVKD. The CDR3 totals 14 residues. The CDR3 DNA sequence: TGTGCCACCGGCGTTGGGGGAGGTAACAATGAGCAGTTCTTC. Translated: CATGVGGGNNEQFF.